Following are 15 T cell receptor beta chains from one sample sequenced in a study of CD8 T cells in ankylosing spondylitis (dated by TCRdb to 2015 to 2018). Receptor libraries were prepared by 5' RACE. Sequenced using an Illumina HiSeq 2500. The raw public reads went through TCRdb reprocessing: fastp at Q25, MiXCR clone calling, in-frame beta chains kept. One record per CDR3 amino acid sequence lists the most common genes and DNA. This sample gives 250,000 to 400,000 distinct CDR3 sequences in total; under 14% of them show up just once. Roughly 9% of the sample is held by the ten biggest clonotypes. The sample consisted of blood, either unsorted or a sorted T cell fraction (not recorded which). Every receptor here comes from a female donor with ankylosing spondylitis or in good health (not recorded which).

The rearrangement joins TRBV5-1 to TRBJ2-3; 11 bases fit TRBD2. CDR3 size: 14 residues. The ends lost 4 bases at V and 7 bases at J; junction bases unmatched: 5. Germline-derived CDR1 and CDR2 are SGHRS and YFSETQ. The CDR3 spells CASSERTSGYTQYF. The CDR3 DNA reads TGCGCCAGCAGCGAACGGACTAGCGGGTATACGCAGTATTTT.

This clonotype was observed at least ten times. The rearrangement uses TRBV28 and TRBJ2-1; the D is unclear. This CDR3 contains 13 residues. Between the trimmed V and J ends, which lost 3 bases and 6 bases, there was a span of 9 bases. Germline CDR1 MDHEN, CDR2 SYDVKM. The DNA of the CDR3 is TGTGCCAGCAGTTTCAGTAGCCCCAATGAGCAGTTCTTC. It specifies CASSFSSPNEQFF.

This clonotype was seen many times. CDR3 loop: CASSPRGGNSRVTGELFF. CDR3 sequence (DNA): TGCGCCAGCAGCCCCCGCGGCGGCAATTCAAGAGTCACCGGGGAGCTGTTTTTT. The rearrangement uses TRBV5-1 and TRBJ2-2; D unclear. V was shortened by 4 bases and J by 4 bases, with 23 bases between the two germline ends. From germline, CDR1 is SGHRS and CDR2 YFSETQ. The CDR3 has 18 residues.

The rearrangement joins TRBV11-2 to TRBJ1-4; D is unresolved. Germline V gene data show CDR1 as SGHAT and CDR2 as FQNNGV. V lost 1 base to trimming and J lost 4 bases, with 7 bases between them. This CDR3 is built from 14 residues. The chain's CDR3 is CASSLAYSNEKLFF. The CDR3 DNA reads TGTGCCAGCAGCTTAGCGTACAGTAATGAAAAACTGTTTTTT.

This clonotype was observed a few times. This chain connects TRBV29-1 to TRBJ2-5; D remains ambiguous. The V gene's germline CDR1 is SQVTM and CDR2 ANQGSEA. Trimming removed 5 bases at V and 0 bases at J, with 13 bases between. CDR3 size: 14 residues. The CDR3: CSVPPGRHQETQYF. As DNA, the CDR3 is TGCAGCGTTCCCCCAGGACGGCACCAAGAGACCCAGTACTTC.

This clonotype was picked up a small number of times. The rearrangement joins TRBV18 to TRBJ1-3; D uncertain. The CDR3 has 15 residues. V gave up 2 bases and J gave up 0 bases, with 8 bases separating them. Germline V gene lookup returns CDR1 KGHSH and CDR2 LQKENI. The CDR3 DNA follows: TGTGCCAGCTCACCAGCGGCCAACTCTGGAAACACCATATATTTT. As protein: CASSPAANSGNTIYF.

This clonotype was observed at least ten times. The chain is built from TRBV20-1 and TRBJ2-5; possibly TRBD1 for D (6 bases). This CDR3 contains 14 residues. Germline values: CDR1 DFQATT, CDR2 SNEGSKA (reference sequence). V lost 6 bases to trimming and J lost 5 bases, with 19 bases between them. The CDR3 DNA is TGCAGTGCCCGGCGGGCCAGGGGTGTGGAGACCCAGTACTTC. Translating gives CSARRARGVETQYF.

The chain has TRBV12-3 or TRBV12-4 and TRBJ1-1, with TRBD1 identical over 7 bases. The CDR3 loop spans 13 amino acids. The ends lost 6 bases at V and 7 bases at J; junction bases unmatched: 8. This CDR3 is CASRLRGQVEAFF. The DNA for the CDR3 is TGTGCCAGCAGATTGAGGGGGCAGGTTGAAGCTTTCTTT.

This clonotype occurred once. V usage is TRBV18 and J usage is TRBJ2-5; D gene uncertain. This CDR3 is built from 13 residues. Between the trimmed V and J ends, which lost 1 base and 4 bases, there was a span of 7 bases. CDR1 is KGHSH and CDR2 is LQKENI in the germline V gene. The CDR3 bases are TGTGCCAGCTCACCACAGGCCGTAGAGACCCAGTACTTC. This codes for CASSPQAVETQYF.

In this sample, this clonotype turned up many times. V usage is TRBV7-9 and J usage is TRBJ1-1; D remains ambiguous. Trimming took off 2 bases at V and 6 bases at J, with 10 bases between the two ends. Germline loops: CDR1 SEHNR, CDR2 FQNEAQ (reference sequence). There are 13 residues in the CDR3. The CDR3 bases are TGTGCCAGCAGCTTAACGGCCAGCGCTGAAGCTTTCTTT. Amino acids: CASSLTASAEAFF.

At least ten counts were recorded for this clonotype. Here the CDR3 reads CSANPGIAKNIQYF. DNA for the CDR3: TGCAGTGCGAATCCAGGGATAGCCAAAAACATTCAGTACTTC. V usage is TRBV20-1 and J usage is TRBJ2-4; the D gene is possibly TRBD1 (5 bases). Germline loops: CDR1 DFQATT, CDR2 SNEGSKA (reference sequence). The CDR3 loop spans 14 amino acids. Trimming removed 6 bases from V and 0 bases from J, with 12 bases in between.

This clonotype was counted at least ten times. CDR3 amino acids: CASGLYSPLHF. The DNA of the CDR3 is TGTGCCAGCGGCCTATATTCACCCCTCCACTTT. The chain carries TRBV6-2 or TRBV6-3 and TRBJ1-6; D remains ambiguous. Germline V gene data show CDR1 as MNHEY and CDR2 as SVGEGT. V lost 8 bases to trimming and J lost 8 bases, with 7 bases between them. This CDR3 contains 11 residues.

This clonotype has ten or more counts. The V gene is TRBV5-6, the J gene TRBJ1-2; possibly TRBD1 for D (5 bases). Germline V lookup: CDR1 SGHDT, CDR2 YYEEEE. Trimming removed 3 bases from V and 3 bases from J, with 12 bases in between. This CDR3 comprises 14 residues. The CDR3 loop reads CASSWDGRDYGYTF. The DNA of the CDR3 is TGTGCCAGCAGCTGGGACGGCCGAGACTATGGCTACACCTTC.

Remarks on this clonotype: An end of the junction does not agree with germline; a read error may underlie this. The chain recombines TRBV4-2 with TRBJ2-5; 12 bases agree with TRBD2. The CDR3 runs 17 residues. Germline values: CDR1 LGHNA, CDR2 YNFKEQ. The DNA of the CDR3 is TGTGCCATCAGCCCCGGACTAGCGGGGCACATGCAAGAGACCCAGTACTTC. Translation: CAISPGLAGHMQETQYF.

At least ten counts were recorded for this clonotype. This chain connects TRBV29-1 to TRBJ2-2; D gene uncertain. Germline V gene sequence: CDR1 SQVTM, CDR2 ANQGSEA. The CDR3 consists of 12 residues. Trimming shortened V by 5 bases and J by 0 bases, and 4 bases separated the two germline ends. The CDR3 DNA follows: TGCAGCGTTTCAACGAACACCGGGGAGCTGTTTTTT. Its protein is CSVSTNTGELFF.